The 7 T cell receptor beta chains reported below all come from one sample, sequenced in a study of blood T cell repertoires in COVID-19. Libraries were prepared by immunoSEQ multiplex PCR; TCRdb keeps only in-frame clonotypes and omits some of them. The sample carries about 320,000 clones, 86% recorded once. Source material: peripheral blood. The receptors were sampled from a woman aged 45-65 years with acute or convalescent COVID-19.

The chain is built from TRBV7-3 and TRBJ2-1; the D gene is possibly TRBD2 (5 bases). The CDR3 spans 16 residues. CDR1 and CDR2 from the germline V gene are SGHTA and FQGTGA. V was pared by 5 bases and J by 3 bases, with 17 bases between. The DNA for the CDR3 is TGTGCCAGCAGCGCACCTGGCCAGCGGCACTACAATGAGCAGTTCTTC. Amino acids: CASSAPGQRHYNEQFF.

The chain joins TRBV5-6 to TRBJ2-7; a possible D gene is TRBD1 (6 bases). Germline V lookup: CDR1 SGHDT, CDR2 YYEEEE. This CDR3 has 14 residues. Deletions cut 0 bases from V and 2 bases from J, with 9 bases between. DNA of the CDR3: TGTGCCAGCAGCTTGGTCGGGACAACCTACGAGCAGTACTTC. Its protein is CASSLVGTTYEQYF.

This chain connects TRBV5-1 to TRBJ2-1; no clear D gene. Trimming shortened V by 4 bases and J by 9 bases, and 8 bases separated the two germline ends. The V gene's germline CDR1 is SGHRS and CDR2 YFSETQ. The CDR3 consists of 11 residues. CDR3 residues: CASSLLREQFF. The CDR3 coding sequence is TGCGCCAGCAGCCTCCTCCGTGAGCAGTTCTTC.

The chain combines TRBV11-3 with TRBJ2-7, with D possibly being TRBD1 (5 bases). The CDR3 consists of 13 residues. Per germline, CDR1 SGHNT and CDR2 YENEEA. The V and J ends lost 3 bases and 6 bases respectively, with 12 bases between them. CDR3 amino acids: CASSFGAKGEQYF. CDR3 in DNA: TGTGCCAGCAGCTTTGGGGCGAAAGGCGAGCAGTACTTC.

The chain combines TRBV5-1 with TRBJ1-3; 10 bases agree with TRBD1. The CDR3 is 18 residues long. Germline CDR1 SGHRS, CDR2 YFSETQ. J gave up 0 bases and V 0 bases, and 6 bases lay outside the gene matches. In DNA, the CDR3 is TGCGCCAGCAGCTTGGCCCCGGGACAGGGGCGCTCTGGAAACACCATATATTTT. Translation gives CASSLAPGQGRSGNTIYF.

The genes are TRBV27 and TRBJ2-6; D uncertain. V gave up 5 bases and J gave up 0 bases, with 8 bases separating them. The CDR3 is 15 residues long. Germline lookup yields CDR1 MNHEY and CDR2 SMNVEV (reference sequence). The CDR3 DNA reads TGTGCCAGCAGTCTAGTGGGCTCTGGGGCCAACGTCCTGACTTTC. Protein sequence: CASSLVGSGANVLTF.

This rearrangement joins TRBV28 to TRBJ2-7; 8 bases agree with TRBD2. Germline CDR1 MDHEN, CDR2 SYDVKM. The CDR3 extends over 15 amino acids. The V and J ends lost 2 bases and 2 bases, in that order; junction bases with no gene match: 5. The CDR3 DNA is TGTGCCAGCAGTTTAGGGGTAGCGGGAACCTACGAGCAGTACTTC. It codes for CASSLGVAGTYEQYF.